The T cell receptor (beta chain) under discussion was sequenced for a study of vaccination and CD4 T cells after COVID-19. CDR1 and CDR2 from the germline V gene are SGHTA and FQGNSA. There are 13 residues in the CDR3. The V end was cut by 6 bases, the J end by 10 bases, with 16 bases between. This clonotype was observed a handful of times. What it recognizes is unknown. Sequenced with the Oncomine TCR Beta short-read assay was DNA taken from cultured CD4+ T cells. TCRdb analysed the PCR reads with MiXCR anew, one entry per CDR3 protein. The sample records about 21,000 distinct CDR3 sequences, under 80% being singletons. Treatment in this sample: roughly 11-day PBMC culture with coronavirus spike peptide pools or control peptides (ViraFEST assay). It was on days 3 and 7 that half the medium was replaced with fresh IL-2 medium. After culture for approximately 10 days, isolation of CD4+ T cells was performed by negative selection.

Material for sequencing was CD4+ T cells from blood, cultured in vitro. The source is a human donor who had recovered from COVID-19. V gene TRBV7-2 combines with J gene TRBJ1-5, with D unresolved. The CDR3 DNA reads as TGTGCCAGCAGTCTTAGATCCGGGGAACCCCAGCATTTT. Protein sequence: CASSLRSGEPQHF. Variable domain in full (rest from reference TRBV7-2 and TRBJ1-5): GAGVSQSPSNKVTEKGKDVELRCDPISGHTALYWYRQSLGQGLEFLIYFQGNSAPDKSGLPSDRFSAERTGGSVSTLTIQRTQQEDSAVYLCASSLRSGEPQHFGDGTRLSIL.